The clone carrying this TCR beta chain turned up a few times. The sample is drawn from a study of identical twins. MiXCR was run by TCRdb on the 5' RACE reads, yielding one entry per CDR3 protein. The sample holds some 900,000 distinct CDR3 sequences; roughly an eighth are singletons and the top ten take around 1.5%. This CDR3 has 14 amino acids. V was cut by 0 bases and J by 2 bases, with 7 bases left in between. Germline-derived CDR1 and CDR2 are MNHEY and SVGAGI. This sample also appeared in a second study, on yellow fever vaccine responses in identical twins.

The receptor's source is a woman under 30 in good health. The chain couples TRBV6-5 to TRBJ1-2; no clear D gene. The sequenced material came from PBMCs. The CDR3, as DNA: TGTGCCAGCAGTTACTCACAGCTCAACTATGGCTACACCTTC. It translates to CASSYSQLNYGYTF.